A selection of T cell receptor beta chains follows, all from one sample in a study of cytomegalovirus exposure and HLA in healthy donors. Sequencing used immunoSEQ multiplex PCR; TCRdb keeps in-frame clones, though not all of them. Among 100,000 to 150,000 clones listed, around 92% were seen once. The specimen was PBMCs. These receptors were taken from a man aged 25-40 years in good health and CMV-seronegative. Each CDR3 is given with its conserved first and last residue. D genes are given only for firm matches.

CDR3aa: CASSMDQEVDTQYF
v_gene: TRBV25-1
d_gene: NA

CDR3aa: CASSTGTGIHEQYF
v_gene: TRBV9
d_gene: TRBD1

CDR3aa: CASSQSNFRTDTQYF
v_gene: TRBV4-1
d_gene: NA

CDR3aa: CANHWEYRALWGYTF
v_gene: TRBV6-5
d_gene: NA

CDR3aa: CASSQGSGLNTGELFF
v_gene: TRBV4-3
d_gene: NA

CDR3aa: CASSYGTGDGNTIYF
v_gene: TRBV6-5
d_gene: TRBD1

CDR3aa: CASSPRLAGAVSYEQYF
v_gene: TRBV18
d_gene: TRBD2

CDR3aa: CASSLGLAGGNEQFF
v_gene: TRBV7-2
d_gene: TRBD2

CDR3aa: CASSFDSSGTDTQYF
v_gene: TRBV7-2
d_gene: NA

CDR3aa: CASSLSAVAEQYF
v_gene: TRBV27
d_gene: NA

CDR3aa: CASSQTINRDREPYEQYF
v_gene: TRBV4-2
d_gene: TRBD1

CDR3aa: CASSTGGGDGGYTF
v_gene: TRBV28
d_gene: TRBD1

CDR3aa: CATTFNEKLFF
v_gene: TRBV19
d_gene: NA

CDR3aa: CASRQADIHLETQYF
v_gene: TRBV2
d_gene: NA

CDR3aa: CSVDSGVSYGYTF
v_gene: TRBV29-1
d_gene: NA

CDR3aa: CASSQDRDSRAPLHF
v_gene: TRBV4-2
d_gene: TRBD1

CDR3aa: CASSTREVRGNTIYF
v_gene: TRBV2
d_gene: NA

CDR3aa: CASSVSGTGGNEKLFF
v_gene: TRBV9
d_gene: TRBD1

CDR3aa: CASSFFRRPGNEQFF
v_gene: TRBV28
d_gene: NA

CDR3aa: CASSLEGPGTKSSYEQYF
v_gene: TRBV11-2
d_gene: NA

CDR3aa: CASSEGSGPTNTGELFF
v_gene: TRBV6-1
d_gene: NA

CDR3aa: CASSHRLDRSEAGELFF
v_gene: TRBV4-3
d_gene: TRBD1

CDR3aa: CASSSPTGGTEAFF
v_gene: TRBV28
d_gene: TRBD1

CDR3aa: CASSMWTGGNTEAFF
v_gene: TRBV19
d_gene: TRBD1

CDR3aa: CASGNRDRPPYEQYF
v_gene: TRBV19
d_gene: TRBD1

CDR3aa: CASSLAGKYEQYF
v_gene: TRBV28
d_gene: NA

CDR3aa: CASSPGLAGGPSSYNEQFF
v_gene: TRBV13
d_gene: TRBD2

CDR3aa: CASTSVTGELFF
v_gene: TRBV6-1
d_gene: NA

CDR3aa: CASSEADNSPLHF
v_gene: TRBV6-4
d_gene: NA

CDR3aa: CASSTRRTMNTEAFF
v_gene: TRBV6-5
d_gene: NA

CDR3aa: CASRRDRGTNEKLFF
v_gene: TRBV6-5
d_gene: TRBD1

CDR3aa: CASSDPAGVSYEQYF
v_gene: TRBV7-2
d_gene: NA

CDR3aa: CASSPRGGLTPNEQFF
v_gene: TRBV18
d_gene: NA

CDR3aa: CSVVAGPKELFF
v_gene: TRBV29-1
d_gene: NA

CDR3aa: CASSLVAGGVGDTQYF
v_gene: TRBV5-6
d_gene: TRBD2

CDR3aa: CASSGGYSGNTIYF
v_gene: TRBV25-1
d_gene: NA

CDR3aa: CASSTANRGQPQHF
v_gene: TRBV28
d_gene: NA

CDR3aa: CASGLDRTDYGYTF
v_gene: TRBV2
d_gene: TRBD1

CDR3aa: CASREDRGPLSYEQYF
v_gene: TRBV11-2
d_gene: TRBD1

CDR3aa: CASSEIGDSSNQPQHF
v_gene: TRBV6-1
d_gene: TRBD1

CDR3aa: CASSLPSGQETQYF
v_gene: TRBV7-6
d_gene: TRBD2

CDR3aa: CASSQDRGLNSPLHF
v_gene: TRBV4-1
d_gene: NA

CDR3aa: CASSLSVGGAYNEQFF
v_gene: TRBV28
d_gene: TRBD2

CDR3aa: CASSRDSNMNTEAFF
v_gene: TRBV4-2
d_gene: TRBD1

CDR3aa: CATTFSGQGTHNEQFF
v_gene: TRBV15
d_gene: TRBD1

CDR3aa: CATSRDKQDYGYTF
v_gene: TRBV15
d_gene: NA

CDR3aa: CASSPGGSGNTIYF
v_gene: TRBV7-9
d_gene: TRBD1

CDR3aa: CASSLTPGGGQETQYF
v_gene: TRBV11-2
d_gene: TRBD2

CDR3aa: CASSLGRVYEQYF
v_gene: TRBV27
d_gene: NA

CDR3aa: CASSTRQGNQHF
v_gene: TRBV7-9
d_gene: TRBD1

CDR3aa: CASSLRTGGRMETQYF
v_gene: TRBV7-9
d_gene: TRBD1

CDR3aa: CASSITGAENTEAFF
v_gene: TRBV19
d_gene: NA

CDR3aa: CASSLGVLSSYEQYF
v_gene: TRBV7-2
d_gene: NA